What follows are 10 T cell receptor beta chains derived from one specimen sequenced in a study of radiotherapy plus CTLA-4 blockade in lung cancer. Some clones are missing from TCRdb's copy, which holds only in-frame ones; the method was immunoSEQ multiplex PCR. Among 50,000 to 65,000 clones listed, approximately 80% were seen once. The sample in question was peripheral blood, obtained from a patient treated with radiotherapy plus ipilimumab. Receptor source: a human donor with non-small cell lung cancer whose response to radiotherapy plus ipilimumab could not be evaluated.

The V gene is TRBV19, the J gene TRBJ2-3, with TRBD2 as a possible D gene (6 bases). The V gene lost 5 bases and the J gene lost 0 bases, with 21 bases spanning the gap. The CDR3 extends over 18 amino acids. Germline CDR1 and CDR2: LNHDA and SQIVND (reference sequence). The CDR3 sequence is CASSLTGLPLISTDTQYF. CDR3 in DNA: TGTGCCAGTAGTCTAACGGGACTGCCTCTGATAAGCACAGATACGCAGTATTTT.

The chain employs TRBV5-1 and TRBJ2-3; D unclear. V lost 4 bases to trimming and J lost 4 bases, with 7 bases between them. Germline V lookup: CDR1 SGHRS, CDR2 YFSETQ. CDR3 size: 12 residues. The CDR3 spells CASSLPADTQYF. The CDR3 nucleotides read TGCGCCAGCAGCCTTCCTGCAGATACGCAGTATTTT.

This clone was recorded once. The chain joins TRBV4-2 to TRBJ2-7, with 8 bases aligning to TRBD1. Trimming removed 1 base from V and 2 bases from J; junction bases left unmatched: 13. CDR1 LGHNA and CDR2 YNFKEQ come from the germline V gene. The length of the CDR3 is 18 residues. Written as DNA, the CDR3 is TGTGCCAGCAGCCAAGGGCCTTCCGGGACAGGTTACACCTACGAGCAGTACTTC. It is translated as CASSQGPSGTGYTYEQYF.

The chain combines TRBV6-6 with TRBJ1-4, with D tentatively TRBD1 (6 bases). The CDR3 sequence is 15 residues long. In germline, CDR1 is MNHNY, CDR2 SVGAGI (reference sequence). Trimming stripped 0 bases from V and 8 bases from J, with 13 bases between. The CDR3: CASSYSTDRKEKLFF. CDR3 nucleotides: TGTGCCAGCAGTTACTCGACTGACAGGAAGGAAAAACTGTTTTTT.

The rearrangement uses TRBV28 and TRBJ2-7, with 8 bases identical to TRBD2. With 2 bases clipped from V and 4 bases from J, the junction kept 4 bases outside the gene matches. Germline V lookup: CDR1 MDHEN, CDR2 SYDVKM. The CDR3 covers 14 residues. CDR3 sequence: CASSLPAGAYEQYF. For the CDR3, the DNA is TGTGCCAGCAGTTTACCAGCGGGAGCTTACGAGCAGTACTTC.

CDR3 region: CSVEGRQVRRNTEAFF. The CDR3 coding sequence is TGCAGCGTTGAGGGACGACAGGTGCGAAGGAACACTGAAGCTTTCTTT. This chain uses TRBV29-1 with TRBJ1-1, with D perhaps TRBD1 (6 bases). There are 16 residues in the CDR3. In germline, CDR1 is SQVTM, CDR2 ANQGSEA. Trimming removed 3 bases from V and 1 base from J, with 18 bases in between. The full variable domain, its missing parts supplied by reference TRBV29-1 and TRBJ1-1, is SAVISQKPSRDICQRGTSLTIQCQVDSQVTMMFWYRQQPGQSLTLIATANQGSEATYESGFVIDKFPISRPNLTFSTLTVSNMSPEDSSIYLCSVEGRQVRRNTEAFFGQGTRLTVV.

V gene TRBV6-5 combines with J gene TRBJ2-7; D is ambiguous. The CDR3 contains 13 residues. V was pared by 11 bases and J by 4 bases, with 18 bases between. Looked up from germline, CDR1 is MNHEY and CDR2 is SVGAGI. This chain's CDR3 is CASKTGNKYEQYF. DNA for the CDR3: TGTGCCTCAAAGACTGGTAACAAATACGAGCAGTACTTC.

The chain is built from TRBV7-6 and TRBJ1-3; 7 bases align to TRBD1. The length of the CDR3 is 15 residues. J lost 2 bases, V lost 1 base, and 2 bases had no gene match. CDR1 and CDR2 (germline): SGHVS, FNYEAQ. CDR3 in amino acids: CASSLDRGTGNTIYF. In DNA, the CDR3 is TGTGCCAGCAGCTTAGACAGGGGAACTGGAAACACCATATATTTT. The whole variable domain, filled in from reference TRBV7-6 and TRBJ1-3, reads GAGVSQSPRYKVTKRGQDVALRCDPISGHVSLYWYRQALGQGPEFLTYFNYEAQQDKSGLPNDRFSAERPEGSISTLTIQRTEQRDSAMYRCASSLDRGTGNTIYFGEGSWLTVV.

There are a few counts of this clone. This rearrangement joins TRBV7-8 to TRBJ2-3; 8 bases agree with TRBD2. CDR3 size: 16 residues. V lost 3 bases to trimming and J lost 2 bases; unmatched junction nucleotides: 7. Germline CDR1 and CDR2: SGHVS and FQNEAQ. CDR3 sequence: CASSFLAGGNTDTQYF. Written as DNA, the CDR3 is TGTGCCAGCAGCTTTCTCGCGGGGGGCAACACAGATACGCAGTATTTT.

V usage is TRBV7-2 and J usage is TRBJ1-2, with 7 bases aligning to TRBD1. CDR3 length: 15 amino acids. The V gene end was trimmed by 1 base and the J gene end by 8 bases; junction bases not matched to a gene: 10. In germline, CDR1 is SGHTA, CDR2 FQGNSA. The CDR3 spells CASSLGVTGTRGYTF. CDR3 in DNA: TGTGCCAGCAGCTTAGGCGTGACAGGGACAAGAGGCTACACCTTC.